The 18 T cell receptor beta chains below were found in one sample sequenced in a study of spatial heterogeneity in lung cancer (dated by TCRdb to between 2019 and 2020). This sample's time point label indicates: blood at routine non-recurrence follow-up after resection. The library was made by 5' RACE. The instrument was a NextSeq 500. Clones were called with MiXCR by TCRdb after fastp trimmed the public reads at Q25, and only in-frame beta chains were retained. When rows share a CDR3 protein, they turn into one entry using the most common DNA and genes. Across this sample there are 50,000 or so distinct CDR3 sequences, with approximately 12% seen only once. The top ten clones comprise 30% to 40% of the sample. This sample comprised PBMCs, obtained at follow-up. Receptors were obtained from a male donor with early-stage non-small cell lung cancer.

This chain joins TRBV7-2 and TRBJ2-7; TRBD2 is a possible D gene (7 bases). Trimming took off 5 bases at V and 7 bases at J, with 30 bases between the two ends. The CDR3 is 18 residues long. CDR1 is SGHTA, CDR2 FQGNSA, per germline. This CDR3 is CASSKPPGGQGILREQYF. CDR3 sequence (DNA): TGTGCCAGCAGCAAACCCCCCGGGGGGCAAGGCATCTTGCGGGAGCAGTACTTC.

This clonotype was observed a handful of times. The chain is built from TRBV7-9 and TRBJ1-2, with no clear D. The germline gives CDR1 SEHNR, CDR2 FQNEAQ (reference sequence). The CDR3 covers 16 residues. V was clipped by 6 bases and J by 0 bases, with 17 bases between them. In nucleotides, the CDR3 is TGTGCCAGCAGTTCCCCCGGTACCGTAGCTAACTATGGCTACACCTTC. Amino acids: CASSSPGTVANYGYTF.

This clonotype was picked up many times. The gene calls are TRBV12-3 or TRBV12-4 and TRBJ1-2; D not resolved. The V end lost 5 bases, the J end lost 2 bases, and 6 bases lay between the germline ends. This CDR3 has 12 residues. The CDR3 spells CASSGRNYGYTF. Here the CDR3 DNA reads TGTGCCAGCAGTGGACGGAACTATGGCTACACCTTC.

The rearrangement uses TRBV28 and TRBJ2-3; TRBD1 aligns across 7 bases. J gave up 4 bases and V 3 bases, and 22 bases lay outside the gene matches. The germline V gene encodes CDR1 MDHEN and CDR2 SYDVKM. The CDR3 spans 20 residues. The CDR3 sequence is CASSFPTGSFWVNGSDTQYF. In DNA, the CDR3 is TGTGCCAGCAGTTTTCCGACAGGGTCTTTTTGGGTTAACGGATCAGATACGCAGTATTTT.

This clonotype occurred many times. This rearrangement joins TRBV7-6 to TRBJ2-3, with 7 nucleotides matching TRBD1. This CDR3 is built from 14 residues. The V gene end was trimmed by 5 bases and the J gene end by 3 bases; junction bases not matched to a gene: 5. CDR1 is SGHVS, CDR2 FNYEAQ, per germline. CDR3 nucleotide sequence: TGTGCCAGCAGCATCGGGACAGCGACAGATACGCAGTATTTT. Translating gives CASSIGTATDTQYF.

The sample holds many counts of this clonotype. This chain joins TRBV7-3 and TRBJ2-6; D possibly corresponds to TRBD1 (6 bases). Trimming took 0 bases from V and 2 from J, leaving 14 bases between them. The CDR3 spans 18 residues. Germline V gene data show CDR1 as SGHTA and CDR2 as FQGTGA. CDR3 sequence: CASSLTFQGWAGANVLTF. The CDR3 DNA is TGTGCCAGCAGCTTAACTTTCCAGGGGTGGGCTGGGGCCAACGTCCTGACTTTC.

At least ten counts were recorded for this clonotype. V and J are TRBV20-1 and TRBJ1-1; 8 bases are shared with TRBD1. The CDR3 contains 16 residues. Unmatched junction bases numbered 9, after V lost 3 bases and J lost 0 bases. CDR1 and CDR2 from the germline V gene are DFQATT and SNEGSKA (reference sequence). The chain's CDR3 is CSARSGTGGMNTEAFF. The CDR3 DNA is TGCAGTGCTAGGTCCGGGACAGGCGGCATGAACACTGAAGCTTTCTTT.

Only a few counts were recorded for this clonotype. This chain links TRBV7-2 with TRBJ2-7, with 7 bases lining up with TRBD1. Germline V lookup: CDR1 SGHTA, CDR2 FQGNSA. The CDR3 runs to 14 residues. The V segment lost 3 bases and the J segment 4 bases; nucleotides outside the gene matches: 6. The CDR3 DNA follows: TGTGCCAGCAGCTTTCAAGGGGGCGTTTACGAGCAGTACTTC. It translates to CASSFQGGVYEQYF.

In this sample, this clonotype turned up a few times. The rearrangement links TRBV30 to TRBJ2-5; a weak D match, TRBD2 (5 bases). Trimming cost V 5 bases and J 2 bases, with 12 bases left between them. CDR3 size: 13 residues. CDR1 and CDR2 from the germline V gene are GTSNPN and SVGIG (reference sequence). The CDR3 is CAWGSSPQETQYF. The CDR3 region has the DNA TGTGCCTGGGGGTCTAGCCCGCAAGAGACCCAGTACTTC.

The rearrangement joins TRBV5-1 to TRBJ1-4; possibly TRBD1 for D (5 bases). Germline-derived CDR1 and CDR2 are SGHRS and YFSETQ. This CDR3 is built from 15 residues. V was clipped by 0 bases and J by 10 bases, with 16 bases between them. CDR3 in amino acids: CASSLAQQGGGKLFF. The CDR3 region has the DNA TGCGCCAGCAGCTTGGCCCAGCAGGGCGGGGGAAAACTGTTTTTT. Based on the CDR3 plus reference TRBV5-1 and TRBJ1-4, the full variable domain is KAGVTQTPRYLIKTRGQQVTLSCSPISGHRSVSWYQQTPGQGLQFLFEYFSETQRNKGNFPGRFSGRQFSNSRSEMNVSTLELGDSALYLCASSLAQQGGGKLFFGSGTQLSVL.

This clonotype was recorded at least ten times. The J gene is TRBJ2-3, the V gene TRBV4-2; 10 nucleotides agree with TRBD2. CDR1 and CDR2 from the germline V gene are LGHNA and YNFKEQ. Trimming at V came to 4 bases and at J to 1 base, leaving 5 bases not matched to a gene. The CDR3 length is 16 residues. CDR3 sequence reads: CASSLATSGGTDTQYF. Written as DNA, the CDR3 is TGTGCCAGCAGCCTAGCAACTAGCGGGGGCACAGATACGCAGTATTTT.

This clonotype was counted at least ten times. The genes are TRBV5-4 and TRBJ2-7, with D unclear. With 3 bases removed from V and 6 bases from J, the gap between germline ends came to 10 bases. Germline-derived CDR1 and CDR2 are SGHNT and YYREEE (reference sequence). The CDR3 extends over 12 amino acids. The CDR3 sequence: CASSSLLGEQYF. The CDR3, as DNA: TGTGCCAGCAGCTCTCTACTTGGCGAGCAGTACTTC.

The CDR3 DNA reads as TGTGCCAGTAGAGGACTAGCGGGAGCAGGTGAGCAGTTCTTC. Residues: CASRGLAGAGEQFF. The chain uses TRBV19 and TRBJ2-1; 13 bases are a match to TRBD2. This CDR3 is built from 14 residues. CDR1 is LNHDA, CDR2 SQIVND, per germline (reference sequence). V was clipped by 6 bases and J by 9 bases; unmatched bases: 5. Full variable domain (rest looked up from reference TRBV19 and TRBJ2-1): DGGITQSPKYLFRKEGQNVTLSCEQNLNHDAMYWYRQDPGQGLRLIYYSQIVNDFQKGDIAEGYSVSREKKESFPLTVTSAQKNPTAFYLCASRGLAGAGEQFFGPGTRLTVL.

The chain is built from TRBV6-4 and TRBJ2-5; tentative D call: TRBD2 (5 bases). Trimming removed 9 bases from V and 3 bases from J, with 11 bases in between. The CDR3 spans 12 residues. Germline CDR1 reads MRHNA; CDR2 reads SNTAGT. The CDR3 coding sequence is TGTGCCAGGCTACGGGATGAAGAGACCCAGTACTTC. Amino acid sequence: CARLRDEETQYF.

This clonotype was seen at least ten times. The V call is TRBV7-2, the J call TRBJ1-4; TRBD1 matches at 9 bases. V lost 5 bases and J lost 7; bases outside the gene matches: 8. The CDR3 is made up of 15 amino acids. Germline CDR1 SGHTA, CDR2 FQGNSA. CDR3 amino acids: CASSGTGQGGEKLFF. The CDR3 DNA reads TGTGCCAGCAGCGGGACGGGACAGGGAGGTGAAAAACTGTTTTTT. The whole variable domain, remainder taken from reference TRBV7-2 and TRBJ1-4, is GAGVSQSPSNKVTEKGKDVELRCDPISGHTALYWYRQSLGQGLEFLIYFQGNSAPDKSGLPSDRFSAERTGGSVSTLTIQRTQQEDSAVYLCASSGTGQGGEKLFFGSGTQLSVL.

Of note for this clonotype: This may be a read error, as it is one base from a much larger clone. This chain connects TRBV7-9 to TRBJ2-5; the D is unclear. The CDR3 has 12 residues. Germline CDR1 reads SEHNR; CDR2 reads FQNEAQ (reference sequence). CDR3 DNA sequence: TGTGTCAGCAGCTTCGCCCAAGAGACCCAGTACTTC. Protein product: CVSSFAQETQYF.

This rearrangement joins TRBV7-2 to TRBJ1-5; 7 bases are a match to TRBD1. The CDR3 has 15 residues. J lost 1 base, V lost 3 bases, and 3 bases had no gene match. CDR1 is SGHTA, CDR2 FQGNSA, per germline. CDR3 residues: CASSFPGGSNQPQHF. The DNA for the CDR3 is TGTGCCAGCAGCTTTCCAGGGGGAAGCAATCAGCCCCAGCATTTT.

The chain uses TRBV12-3 or TRBV12-4 and TRBJ1-3; D ambiguous. V was pared by 6 bases and J by 0 bases, with 9 bases between. CDR3 length: 14 residues. CDR3 residues: CASSADYSGNTIYF. The CDR3, as DNA: TGTGCCAGCAGCGCGGATTACTCTGGAAACACCATATATTTT.